The sample holds many counts of the clone carrying this T cell receptor (beta chain). Its antigen is unknown. The CDR3 runs 17 residues. CDR1 and CDR2 (germline): SGHAT, FQNNGV. J gave up 5 bases and V 4 bases, and 14 bases lay outside the gene matches. This specimen comes from a study of T cells in Graves' hyperthyroidism and ophthalmopathy. Whole-study findings and limits: The model anticipated ophthalmopathy a median 6.5 months pre-onset.

Researchers took RNA transcripts and amplified the TCR beta CDR3 regions from them. RT-PCR in the first round (using the HTBI primer set) targeted the TCR CDR3. TCRdb independently ran MiXCR on the multiplex PCR reads; one entry per CDR3 protein. The table records approximately 570,000 distinct CDR3 sequences, about 20% of them present only once. The specimen was blood. The TCR was taken from a man in his forties with Graves' ophthalmopathy. The genes are TRBV11-2 and TRBJ2-5, with 9 positions matching TRBD1. The DNA for the CDR3 is TGTGCCAGCAGCTCCCTAGGGGGGACAGGGTGGGGTGAGACCCAGTACTTC. Protein: CASSSLGGTGWGETQYF.